Reported below is one TCR beta chain. Its cognate antigen is unknown. Measured with immunoSEQ multiplex PCR; TCRdb has only the in-frame clones, and not every one. Of 350,000 to 550,000 clones in the sample, 75% to 90% are singletons; the top ten hold about 2.4%. The sample is drawn from a study of Ad26.COV2.S vaccination and SARS-CoV-2 variants. Overall study: Donor allocation was to the COV1001 Ad26.COV2.S trial arm. Dosing was one shot or two shots 56 days apart. Study-wide results and caveats: Researchers reported similar non-spike TCR breadth in vaccine and placebo recipients.

Treatment defined: some 19 received Ad26.COV2.S at low or high dose, single or two shots; 5 received placebo; per-sample allocation not given. The investigators took samples on day 63 after the first vaccine or placebo injection. Its platform was an Ad26 vector, and its expressed antigen was Wuhan-strain SARS-CoV-2 spike. The CDR3 length is 17 residues. Germline lookup yields CDR1 MGHDK and CDR2 SYGVNS. This chain connects TRBV25-1 to TRBJ1-5, with unresolved D. The sequence came from a person aged 18-60 years who received the Ad26.COV2.S COVID-19 vaccine or a placebo. Here the sequenced sample was peripheral blood, taken in a trial of Ad26.COV2.S vaccine versus placebo. In DNA, the CDR3 is TGTGCTAGCTTAAAGGCCCGAGCCGGGAGCAGCAATCAGCCCCAGCATTTT. Amino acids: CASLKARAGSSNQPQHF.